This entry lists 26 T cell receptor beta chains sequenced from one sample in a study of T cell responses to AZD1222 COVID-19 vaccine. Profiling relied on immunoSEQ multiplex PCR, and the TCRdb table lists in-frame clones only, not all of them. The repertoire has over 150,000 clones, approximately 86% of them found once; the top ten carry less than 3%. This specimen consisted of peripheral blood, obtained on day 0 of AZD1222 vaccination. The receptors shown here come from an adult in good health.

This rearrangement joins TRBV6-5 to TRBJ2-7, with TRBD2 identical over 9 bases. The junction had 7 bases not matched to a gene; V was cut back by 6 bases and J by 7 bases. This CDR3 comprises 13 residues. Germline assignment: CDR1 MNHEY and CDR2 SVGAGI. In DNA, the CDR3 is TGTGCCAGCAGGGTAGCGGGAGTGGGAGAGCAGTACTTC. It codes for CASRVAGVGEQYF.

V is TRBV7-9 and J is TRBJ2-7, with no clear D. This CDR3 region has 14 residues. V dropped 5 bases and J dropped 5 bases, with 16 bases sitting between them. Germline V gives CDR1 SEHNR, CDR2 FQNEAQ (reference sequence). The CDR3 sequence: CASSPRTQKDEQYF. CDR3 nucleotides: TGTGCCAGCAGCCCACGGACCCAAAAGGACGAGCAGTACTTC.

Written as DNA, the CDR3 is TGTGCCAGCAGGAGGGAGCGGAACTACGAGCAGTACTTC. This codes for CASRRERNYEQYF. V usage is TRBV28 and J usage is TRBJ2-7, with a tentative D call TRBD2 (5 bases). The germline CDR1 and CDR2 sequences are MDHEN and SYDVKM. The ends were cut back, 6 bases at V and 3 bases at J, with 12 bases in the middle. This CDR3 is built from 13 residues.

V is TRBV5-1 and J is TRBJ2-7, with 7 nucleotides matching TRBD1. The CDR3 covers 15 residues. Germline values: CDR1 SGHRS, CDR2 YFSETQ. The junction had 10 bases not matched to a gene; V was cut back by 4 bases and J by 3 bases. The CDR3 is CASSPGQIYDYEQYF. CDR3 bases: TGCGCCAGCAGCCCGGGACAGATCTACGACTACGAGCAGTACTTC.

The chain employs TRBV30 and TRBJ1-6; D might be TRBD1 (5 bases). This CDR3 is built from 16 residues. Germline V CDR1 and CDR2: GTSNPN, SVGIG (reference sequence). The V and J ends lost 6 bases and 3 bases respectively, with 18 bases between them. CDR3 nucleotide sequence: TGTGCCTGCAAGCTAACGGGGGTAAACTATAATTCACCCCTCCACTTT. It codes for CACKLTGVNYNSPLHF. Together with reference TRBV30 and TRBJ1-6, the CDR3 gives the full variable domain: SQTIHQWPATLVQPVGSPLSLECTVEGTSNPNLYWYRQAAGRGLQLLFYSVGIGQISSEVPQNLSASRPQDRQFILSSKKLLLSDSGFYLCACKLTGVNYNSPLHFGNGTRLTVT.

The CDR3 bases are TGTGCCAGCAGACCTGGGACGGCTCCTTACGAGCAGTACTTC. The encoded protein is CASRPGTAPYEQYF. The J gene is TRBJ2-7, the V gene TRBV2; D assignment may be TRBD1 or TRBD2 (5 bases each). This CDR3 spans 14 amino acids. The V end lost 6 bases, the J end lost 4 bases, and 16 bases lay between the germline ends. Germline V gene data show CDR1 as SNHLY and CDR2 as FYNNEI.

The chain joins TRBV27 to TRBJ2-1, with 7 bases matching TRBD2. The CDR3 is 16 residues long. Germline loops: CDR1 MNHEY, CDR2 SMNVEV (reference sequence). V was pared by 2 bases and J by 0 bases, with 4 bases of the junction left unmatched. CDR3 residues: CASSLSGARSYNEQFF. Written as DNA, the CDR3 is TGTGCCAGCAGTTTAAGCGGGGCCCGCTCCTACAATGAGCAGTTCTTC.

The V call is TRBV9, the J call TRBJ2-1, with D tentatively TRBD2 (6 bases). CDR1 is SGDLS and CDR2 is YYNGEE in the germline V gene. V shed 0 bases and J shed 8 bases, with 27 bases lying between them. This CDR3 is 19 amino acids long. CDR3 sequence reads: CASSVATGGWGEARDEQFF. CDR3 nucleotide sequence: TGTGCCAGCAGCGTAGCCACCGGGGGTTGGGGGGAGGCAAGGGATGAGCAGTTCTTC. Full variable domain (remainder filled in from reference TRBV9 and TRBJ2-1): DSGVTQTPKHLITATGQRVTLRCSPRSGDLSVYWYQQSLDQGLQFLIQYYNGEERAKGNILERFSAQQFPDLHSELNLSSLELGDSALYFCASSVATGGWGEARDEQFFGPGTRLTVL.

The genes are TRBV18 and TRBJ2-4, with TRBD1 matching over 8 bases. This CDR3 is 15 amino acids long. Germline lookup yields CDR1 KGHSH and CDR2 LQKENI. Germline trimming cut 1 base from V and 5 bases from J; bases unmatched to any gene: 4. The CDR3: CASSPRQGSENIQYF. The CDR3 nucleotides read TGTGCCAGCTCACCACGACAGGGGTCAGAAAACATTCAGTACTTC. Based on the CDR3 plus reference TRBV18 and TRBJ2-4, the full variable domain is NAGVMQNPRHLVRRRGQEARLRCSPMKGHSHVYWYRQLPEEGLKFMVYLQKENIIDESGMPKERFSAEFPKEGPSILRIQQVVRGDSAAYFCASSPRQGSENIQYFGAGTRLSVL.

The chain has TRBV2 and TRBJ1-5, with a weak D call TRBD1 (6 bases). Trimming shortened V by 7 bases and J by 2 bases, and 12 bases separated the two germline ends. Germline V lookup: CDR1 SNHLY, CDR2 FYNNEI. The CDR3 runs 14 residues. CDR3 protein: CASNRGAGNQPQHF. Written as DNA, the CDR3 is TGTGCCAGCAATCGGGGGGCGGGCAATCAGCCCCAGCATTTT.

J is TRBJ2-1 and V is TRBV2, with 7 bases that match TRBD2. The germline CDR1 and CDR2 sequences are SNHLY and FYNNEI. The CDR3 sequence is 15 residues long. Trimming took 3 bases from V and 2 from J; bases not matched to a gene: 4. The CDR3 nucleotides read TGTGCCAGCAGTGAGGGGCGGGAGACCTACAATGAGCAGTTCTTC. Protein product: CASSEGRETYNEQFF.

The chain links TRBV28 to TRBJ2-2; D remains ambiguous. The CDR3 consists of 20 residues. V was clipped by 5 bases and J by 2 bases, with 27 bases between them. Germline V gene lookup returns CDR1 MDHEN and CDR2 SYDVKM. The CDR3: CASSLGRLANILFNTGELFF. CDR3 nucleotides: TGTGCCAGCAGTCTAGGACGGTTAGCCAACATCCTTTTTAACACCGGGGAGCTGTTTTTT.

CDR3 nucleotide sequence: TGTGCCAGCAGCTCCGGGACTAGCGGGAGGGGCCCTATTTCGTCCCAATGGGAGCAGTACTTC. This translates into CASSSGTSGRGPISSQWEQYF. The chain joins TRBV7-8 to TRBJ2-7; 16 bases agree with TRBD2. J gave up 7 bases and V 4 bases, and 22 bases lay outside the gene matches. CDR1 and CDR2 from the germline V gene are SGHVS and FQNEAQ. There are 21 residues in the CDR3.

V is TRBV7-9 and J is TRBJ2-7; 9 nucleotides line up with TRBD2. This CDR3 contains 14 residues. V lost 2 bases and J lost 5; bases outside the gene matches: 4. Germline V gene lookup returns CDR1 SEHNR and CDR2 FQNEAQ (reference sequence). For the CDR3, the DNA is TGTGCCAGCAGCTTAATGGCGGGAGGGCACGAGCAGTACTTC. Encoded protein: CASSLMAGGHEQYF.

The chain is built from TRBV12-3 or TRBV12-4 and TRBJ1-2; D gene uncertain. There are 8 residues in the CDR3. V lost 3 bases and J lost 12, with 2 bases in between. CDR3 loop: CASSFDTF. The CDR3 DNA follows: TGTGCCAGCAGTTTTGACACCTTC.

The chain's CDR3 is CASSQFVSGNSPLHF. CDR3 in DNA: TGTGCCAGCAGCCAATTTGTCTCGGGTAATTCACCCCTCCACTTT. The chain couples TRBV3-1 (or the pseudogene TRBV3-2) to TRBJ1-6; D remains unclear. Deletions cut 2 bases from V and 6 bases from J, with 11 bases between. Germline loops: CDR1 LGHDT, CDR2 YNNKEL (reference sequence). The length of the CDR3 is 15 residues.

V gene TRBV18 combines with J gene TRBJ2-7; 11 bases agree with TRBD2. The CDR3 covers 15 residues. CDR1 is KGHSH, CDR2 LQKENI, per germline. V gave up 3 bases and J gave up 1 base; unmatched junction bases: 2. CDR3 loop: CASSPTSGVSYEQYF. The CDR3 DNA reads TGTGCCAGCTCACCGACTAGCGGGGTGTCCTACGAGCAGTACTTC.

The rearrangement links TRBV3-1 (or the pseudogene TRBV3-2) to TRBJ2-7; 8 bases line up with TRBD2. The germline gives CDR1 LGHDT, CDR2 YNNKEL (reference sequence). This CDR3 comprises 14 residues. V shed 5 bases and J 0 bases; nucleotides not matched to a gene: 3. CDR3: CASSDLAGSYEQYF. CDR3 DNA: TGTGCCAGCAGCGACCTAGCGGGCTCCTACGAGCAGTACTTC.

The DNA of the CDR3 is TGCGCCAGCAGCCACCAGGGGGTAAGGGATGGCTACACCTTC. The encoded protein is CASSHQGVRDGYTF. The V call is TRBV4-1, the J call TRBJ1-2; TRBD1 agrees at 7 bases. From germline, CDR1 is MGHRA and CDR2 YSYEKL. The V segment lost 3 bases and the J segment 6 bases; nucleotides outside the gene matches: 7. This CDR3 is built from 14 residues.

The J gene is TRBJ2-2, the V gene TRBV14; 10 bases fit TRBD2. CDR3 size: 20 residues. Germline assignment: CDR1 SGHDN and CDR2 FVKESK. The V gene end was trimmed by 1 base and the J gene end by 6 bases; junction bases not matched to a gene: 17. CDR3 bases: TGTGCCAGCAGCCAAGCGAAAGCGGGAGGGCCGTTTGTTCCCGCCGGGGAGCTGTTTTTT. Translating gives CASSQAKAGGPFVPAGELFF.

This chain joins TRBV2 and TRBJ2-2; no firm D call. The CDR3 is made up of 11 amino acids. CDR1 SNHLY and CDR2 FYNNEI come from the germline V gene. V was shortened by 5 bases and J by 5 bases, with 3 bases between the two germline ends. DNA of the CDR3: TGTGCCAGCAGTCCAACCGGGGAGCTGTTTTTT. It encodes CASSPTGELFF.

This chain uses TRBV24-1 with TRBJ2-7, with D perhaps given as TRBD1 or TRBD2 (6 bases each). The CDR3 is 16 residues long. Germline CDR1 KGHDR, CDR2 SFDVKD. Trimming removed 7 bases at V and 3 bases at J, with 21 bases between. CDR3 residues: CATRDPGAGLIYEQYF. CDR3 coding DNA: TGTGCCACCAGGGACCCGGGGGCAGGGTTGATCTACGAGCAGTACTTC.

This sequence joins TRBV7-3 and TRBJ2-3; the D is unclear. V lost 5 bases, J lost 5 bases, and 11 bases lay in between. The germline V gene encodes CDR1 SGHTA and CDR2 FQGTGA. The CDR3 loop spans 13 amino acids. The CDR3, as DNA: TGTGCCAGCAGCCTTTCCTTTGTAGATACGCAGTATTTT. It yields the protein CASSLSFVDTQYF.

The chain recombines TRBV9 with TRBJ2-6; D call uncertain. The CDR3 loop spans 13 amino acids. Trimming took 6 bases from V and 0 from J, leaving 4 bases between them. From germline, CDR1 is SGDLS and CDR2 YYNGEE. This CDR3 is CASTGSGANVLTF. In DNA form, the CDR3 reads TGTGCCAGCACCGGCTCTGGGGCCAACGTCCTGACTTTC.

The chain carries TRBV28 and TRBJ1-1; the D is unclear. Germline V gene data show CDR1 as MDHEN and CDR2 as SYDVKM. Trimming removed 6 bases from V and 0 bases from J, with 20 bases in between. The CDR3 has 17 residues. CDR3 region: CASSFTPGRSLNTEAFF. CDR3 DNA sequence: TGTGCCAGCAGCTTTACCCCGGGGAGATCCCTGAACACTGAAGCTTTCTTT.

The chain recombines TRBV6-5 with TRBJ2-1; no clear D gene. The germline V gene encodes CDR1 MNHEY and CDR2 SVGAGI. V gave up 0 bases and J gave up 7 bases, with 13 bases separating them. This CDR3 contains 15 residues. The CDR3 coding sequence is TGTGCCAGCAGTTACTCGACGGGCCGGAGAAATGAGCAGTTCTTC. Its protein product is CASSYSTGRRNEQFF.